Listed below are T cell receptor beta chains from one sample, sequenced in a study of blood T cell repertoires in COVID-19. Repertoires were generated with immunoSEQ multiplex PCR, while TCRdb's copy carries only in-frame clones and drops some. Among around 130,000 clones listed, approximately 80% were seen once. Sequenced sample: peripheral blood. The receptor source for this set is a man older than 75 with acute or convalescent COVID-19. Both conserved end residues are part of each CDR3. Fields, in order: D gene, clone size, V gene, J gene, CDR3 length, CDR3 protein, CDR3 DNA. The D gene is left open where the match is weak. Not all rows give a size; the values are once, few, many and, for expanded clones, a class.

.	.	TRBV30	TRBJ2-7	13	CAWMGRGKPEQYF	TGTGCCTGGATGGGCAGGGGAAAACCCGAGCAGTACTTC
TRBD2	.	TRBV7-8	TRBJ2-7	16	CASSLAAGVGGESQYF	TGTGCCAGCAGCTTAGCAGCGGGCGTCGGGGGGGAATCGCAGTACTTC
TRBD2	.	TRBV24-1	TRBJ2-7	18	CATSDHLRTSGGPYEQYF	TGTGCCACCAGTGATCACCTACGGACTAGCGGGGGTCCCTACGAGCAGTACTTC
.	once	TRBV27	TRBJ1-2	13	CASSLQGRDGYTF	TGTGCCAGCAGTTTACAGGGGCGGGATGGCTACACCTTC
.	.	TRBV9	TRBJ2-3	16	CASSVAGSASTDTQYF	TGTGCCAGCAGCGTAGCGGGTTCCGCTAGCACAGATACGCAGTATTTT
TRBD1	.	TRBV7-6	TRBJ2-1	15	CASSETGFNINEQFF	TGTGCCAGCAGCGAGACAGGGTTTAATATTAATGAGCAGTTCTTC
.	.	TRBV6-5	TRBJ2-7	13	CASTPPSSYEQYF	TGTGCCAGCACTCCCCCTAGCAGCTACGAGCAGTACTTC
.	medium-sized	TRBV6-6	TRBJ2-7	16	CASSYSPAEGGYEQYF	TGTGCCAGCAGTTACTCCCCCGCAGAAGGGGGCTACGAGCAGTACTTC
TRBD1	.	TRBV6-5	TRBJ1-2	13	CASRPGTVHGYTF	TGTGCCAGCAGACCCGGGACAGTCCATGGCTACACCTTC
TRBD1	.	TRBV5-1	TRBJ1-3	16	CASSLDGTGDGNTIYF	TGCGCCAGCAGCTTAGACGGGACAGGGGATGGAAACACCATATATTTT
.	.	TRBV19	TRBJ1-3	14	CASSIEGAGNTIYF	TGTGCCAGTAGTATAGAGGGAGCTGGAAACACCATATATTTT
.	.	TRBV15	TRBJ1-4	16	CATSRSRGATNEKLFF	TGTGCCACCAGCAGAAGCCGGGGGGCAACTAATGAAAAACTGTTTTTT
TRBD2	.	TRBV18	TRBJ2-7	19	CASSAFPGLAGVSSYEQYF	TGTGCCAGCTCGGCATTTCCGGGACTAGCGGGGGTAAGCTCCTACGAGCAGTACTTC
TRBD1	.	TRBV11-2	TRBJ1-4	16	CASSTGQTGINEKLFF	TGTGCCAGCAGCACGGGGCAGACAGGGATTAATGAAAAACTGTTTTTT
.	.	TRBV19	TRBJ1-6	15	CASSSVGTGNSPLHF	TGTGCCAGTAGTTCCGTGGGAACGGGGAATTCACCCCTCCACTTT
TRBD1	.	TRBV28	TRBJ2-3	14	CASSHQGAIDTQYF	TGTGCCAGCAGCCATCAGGGGGCTATAGATACGCAGTATTTT
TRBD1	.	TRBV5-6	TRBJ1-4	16	CASSSDTGGPTEKLFF	TGTGCCAGCAGCTCGGACACAGGGGGCCCTACGGAAAAACTGTTTTTT
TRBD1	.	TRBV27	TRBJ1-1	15	CASSLLGQGNTEAFF	TGTGCCAGCAGTTTATTGGGACAGGGGAACACTGAAGCTTTCTTT
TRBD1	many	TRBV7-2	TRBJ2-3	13	CASSFSRGDTQYF	TGTGCCAGCAGCTTTTCCAGGGGGGATACGCAGTATTTT
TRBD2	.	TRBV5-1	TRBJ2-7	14	CASSWRRGFDEQYF	TGCGCCAGCAGCTGGAGGCGGGGGTTCGACGAGCAGTACTTC
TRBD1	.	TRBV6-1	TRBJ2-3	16	CASSAQRGTGTDTQYF	TGTGCCAGCAGTGCCCAACGGGGGACAGGGACAGATACGCAGTATTTT
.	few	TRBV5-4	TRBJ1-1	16	CASRPMEGRMNTEAFF	TGTGCCAGCCGACCCATGGAGGGTCGCATGAACACTGAAGCTTTCTTT
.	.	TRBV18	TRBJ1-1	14	CASSPGGQGTEAFF	TGTGCCAGCTCCCCCGGGGGGCAAGGCACTGAAGCTTTCTTT
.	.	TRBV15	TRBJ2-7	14	CATSRTTDSYEQYF	TGTGCCACCAGCAGAACGACAGATTCCTACGAGCAGTACTTC
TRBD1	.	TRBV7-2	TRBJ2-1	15	CASSWDRLFRNEQFF	TGTGCCAGCAGCTGGGACAGACTTTTTAGAAATGAGCAGTTCTTC
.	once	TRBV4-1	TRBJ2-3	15	CASSQPGTSTDTQYF	TGCGCCAGCAGCCAACCGGGGACTAGCACAGATACGCAGTATTTT
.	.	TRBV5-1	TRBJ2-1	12	CASKTGGGEQFF	TGCGCCAGCAAGACAGGTGGGGGTGAGCAGTTCTTC
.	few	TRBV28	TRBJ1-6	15	CASSLFGRANSPLHF	TGTGCCAGCAGTTTATTCGGCAGGGCTAATTCACCCCTCCACTTT
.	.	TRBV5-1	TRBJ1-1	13	CASSLGPFTEAFF	TGCGCCAGCAGCTTGGGTCCGTTCACTGAAGCTTTCTTT
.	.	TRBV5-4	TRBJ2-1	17	CASSEPIPGHRGNEQFF	TGTGCCAGCAGCGAACCAATCCCGGGACATCGAGGGAATGAGCAGTTCTTC
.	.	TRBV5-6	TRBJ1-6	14	CASSARDRSSPLHF	TGTGCCAGCAGCGCCAGAGATCGGAGTTCACCCCTCCACTTT
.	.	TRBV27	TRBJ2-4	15	CASSFESLAKNIQYF	TGTGCCAGCAGTTTCGAGTCCTTAGCCAAAAACATTCAGTACTTC
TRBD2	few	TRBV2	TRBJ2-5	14	CASSAGSGGETQYF	TGTGCCAGCAGTGCCGGTAGCGGGGGAGAGACCCAGTACTTC
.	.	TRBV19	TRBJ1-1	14	CASTIGGGSTEAFF	TGTGCCAGTACCATAGGCGGGGGTAGCACTGAAGCTTTCTTT
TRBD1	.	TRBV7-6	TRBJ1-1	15	CASSSRTGGNTEAFF	TGTGCCAGCAGCTCCAGGACAGGGGGGAACACTGAAGCTTTCTTT
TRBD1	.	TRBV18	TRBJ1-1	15	CASSPVTGRNTEAFF	TGTGCCAGCTCACCCGTGACAGGGAGGAACACTGAAGCTTTCTTT
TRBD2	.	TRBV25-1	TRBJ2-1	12	CASGGLATEQFF	TGTGCCAGCGGAGGACTAGCTACTGAGCAGTTCTTC
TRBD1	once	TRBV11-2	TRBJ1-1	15	CASSSRDRGQTEAFF	TGTGCCAGCAGCTCCCGGGACAGGGGGCAAACTGAAGCTTTCTTT
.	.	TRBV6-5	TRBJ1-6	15	CASMFSYSYNSPLHF	TGTGCCAGTATGTTCTCGTACTCCTATAATTCACCCCTCCACTTT
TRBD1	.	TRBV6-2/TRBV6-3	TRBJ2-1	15	CASSNTGTGGNEQFF	TGTGCCAGCAGTAACACCGGGACAGGGGGCAATGAGCAGTTCTTC
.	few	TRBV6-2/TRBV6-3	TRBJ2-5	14	CASSYMTLQETQYF	TGTGCCAGCAGTTATATGACTTTGCAAGAGACCCAGTACTTC
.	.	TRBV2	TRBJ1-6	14	CASSESRLSSPLHF	TGTGCCAGCAGTGAATCCAGGTTAAGCTCACCCCTCCACTTT
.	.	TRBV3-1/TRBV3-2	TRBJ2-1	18	CASSQVPFGGLLSNEQFF	TGTGCCAGCAGCCAAGTCCCTTTCGGGGGACTCCTCTCCAATGAGCAGTTCTTC
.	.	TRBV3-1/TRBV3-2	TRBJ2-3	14	CASTRGTSTDTQYF	TGTGCCAGTACCCGGGGGACTAGCACAGATACGCAGTATTTT
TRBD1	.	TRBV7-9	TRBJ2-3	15	CASSLEQGARGTQYF	TGTGCCAGCAGCTTAGAACAGGGGGCCCGAGGTACGCAGTATTTT
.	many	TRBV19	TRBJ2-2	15	CASRLQGAGTGELFF	TGTGCCAGTAGGCTACAGGGAGCGGGGACCGGGGAGCTGTTTTTT